Given below is one T cell receptor (beta chain) in context. These data come from a study of somatic mutations in cytotoxic T cells in rheumatoid arthritis. From germline, CDR1 is LNHDA and CDR2 SQIVND (reference sequence). This CDR3 spans 16 amino acids. V shed 2 bases and J 0 bases; nucleotides not matched to a gene: 3. Clones were read by immunoSEQ multiplex PCR, and TCRdb kept only the in-frame ones, dropping some. The data contain 9,500 to 15,000 clones, more than 75% of them singletons. This clonotype was obtained from a man aged 45-65 years in good health. The source material was CD8+ T cells sorted from blood. This rearrangement joins TRBV19 to TRBJ2-2; 7 bases line up with TRBD2. The CDR3 sequence is CASSIRLAANTGELFF. Written as DNA, the CDR3 is TGTGCCAGTAGTATACGGCTAGCGGCGAACACCGGGGAGCTGTTTTTT.